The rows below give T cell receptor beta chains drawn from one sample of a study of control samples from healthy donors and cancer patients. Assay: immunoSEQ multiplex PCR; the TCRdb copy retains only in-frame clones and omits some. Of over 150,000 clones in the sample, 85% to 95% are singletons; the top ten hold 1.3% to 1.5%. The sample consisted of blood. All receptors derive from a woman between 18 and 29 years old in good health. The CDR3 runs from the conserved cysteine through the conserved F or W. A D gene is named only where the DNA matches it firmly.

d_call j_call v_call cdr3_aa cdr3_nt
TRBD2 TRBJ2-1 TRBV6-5 CASSYSSGGSYNEQFF TGTGCCAGCAGTTACTCTAGCGGGGGGTCCTACAATGAGCAGTTCTTC
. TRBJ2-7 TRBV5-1 CASSLDDPYEQYF TGCGCCAGCAGCTTAGATGATCCCTACGAGCAGTACTTC
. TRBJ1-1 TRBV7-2 CASSEWTEAFF TGTGCCAGCAGCGAGTGGACTGAAGCTTTCTTT
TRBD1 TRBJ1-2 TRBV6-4 CASSAGQLYGYTF TGTGCCAGCAGTGCGGGACAGCTTTATGGCTACACCTTC
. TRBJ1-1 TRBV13 CASSLGAVQGTEAFF TGTGCCAGCAGCTTAGGGGCCGTTCAGGGGACTGAAGCTTTCTTT
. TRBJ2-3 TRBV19 CASREGERTDTQYF TGTGCCAGTAGGGAAGGGGAGCGGACAGATACGCAGTATTTT
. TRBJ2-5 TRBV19 CATRGYQETQYF TGTGCCACACGGGGCTACCAAGAGACCCAGTACTTC
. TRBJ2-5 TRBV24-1 CAASDATLKETQYF TGTGCCGCCAGTGATGCGACACTCAAAGAGACCCAGTACTTC
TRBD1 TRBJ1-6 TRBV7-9 CASNRSPRDSNSPLHF TGTGCCAGCAACCGATCCCCCCGGGACAGTAATTCACCCCTCCACTTT
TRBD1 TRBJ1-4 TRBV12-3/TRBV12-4 CASSLGGQVGIF TGTGCCAGCAGTTTAGGGGGACAGGTGGGAATTTTT